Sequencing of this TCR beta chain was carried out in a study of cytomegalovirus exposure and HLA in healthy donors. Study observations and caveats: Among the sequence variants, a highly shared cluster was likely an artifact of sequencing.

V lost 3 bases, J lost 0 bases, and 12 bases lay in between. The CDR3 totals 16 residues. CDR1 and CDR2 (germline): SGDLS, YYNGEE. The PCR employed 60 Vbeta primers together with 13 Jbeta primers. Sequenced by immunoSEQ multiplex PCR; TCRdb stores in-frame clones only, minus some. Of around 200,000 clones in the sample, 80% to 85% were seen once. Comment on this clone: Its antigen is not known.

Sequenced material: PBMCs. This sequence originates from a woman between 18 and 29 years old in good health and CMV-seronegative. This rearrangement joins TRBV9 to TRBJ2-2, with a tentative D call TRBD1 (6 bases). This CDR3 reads CASSAYRDPNTGELFF. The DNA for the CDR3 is TGTGCCAGCAGCGCTTACAGGGACCCGAACACCGGGGAGCTGTTTTTT.